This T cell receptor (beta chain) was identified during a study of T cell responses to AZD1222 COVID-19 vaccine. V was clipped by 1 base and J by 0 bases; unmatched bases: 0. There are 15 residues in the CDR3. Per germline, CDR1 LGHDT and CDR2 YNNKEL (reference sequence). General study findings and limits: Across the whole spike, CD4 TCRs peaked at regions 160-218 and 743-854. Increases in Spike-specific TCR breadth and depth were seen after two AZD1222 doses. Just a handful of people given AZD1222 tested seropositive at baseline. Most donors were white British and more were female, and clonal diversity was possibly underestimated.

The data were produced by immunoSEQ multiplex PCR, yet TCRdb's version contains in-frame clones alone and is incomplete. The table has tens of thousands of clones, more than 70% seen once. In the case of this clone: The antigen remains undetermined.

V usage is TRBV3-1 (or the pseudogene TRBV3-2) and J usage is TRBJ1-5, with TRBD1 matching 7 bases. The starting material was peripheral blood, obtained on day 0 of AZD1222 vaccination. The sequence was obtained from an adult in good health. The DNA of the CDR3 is TGTGCCAGCAGCCAAGGGACAGGTAGCAATCAGCCCCAGCATTTT. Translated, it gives CASSQGTGSNQPQHF.